The TCR beta chain under discussion was sequenced for a study of T-cell reconstitution after alpha-beta-depleted transplantation in children. General observations from the study: From newly produced T cells came most of the T-cell counts and diversity one year after transplant. After transplant, at about two months, alpha-beta T cells were reportedly derived from several hundred expanded graft clones.

Unique molecular identifiers were built into the TCRbeta library. Each CDR3 protein is one row after TCRdb ran MiXCR on the PCR reads. The sample lists fewer than 700,000 distinct CDR3 sequences, under 30% occurring once. To note about this clonotype: Its antigen is not identified.

With 4 bases removed from V and 6 bases from J, the gap between germline ends came to 10 bases. The length of the CDR3 is 13 residues. The V gene's germline CDR1 is LGHNA and CDR2 YSLEER. This chain links TRBV4-3 with TRBJ2-1, with D maybe TRBD2 (5 bases). The clonotype originates from a boy younger than two who had a stem cell transplant for acute myeloid leukemia, so the T cells may come from the graft donor. Sequencing was performed on PBMCs, mostly from graft donor cells, taken 360 days after TCRalphabeta/CD19-depleted stem cell transplant. CDR3 in amino acids: CASSLGLRNEQFF. CDR3 DNA: TGCGCCAGCAGCCTCGGACTGCGCAATGAGCAGTTCTTC.